The 27 T cell receptor beta chains below all came from one sample that was sequenced in a study of identical twins. From the 5' RACE reads, TCRdb called clonotypes with MiXCR, one entry per CDR3 protein. The table has 500,000 to 650,000 distinct CDR3 sequences, 20% to 25% seen once; the top ten hold about 0.5%. The sample was also reused in another study, on yellow fever vaccine responses in identical twins.

Input material: CD4+ T cells sorted from blood. The receptors stem from a woman aged 18-30 years in good health.

This clonotype occurred a few times. The chain is built from TRBV4-1 and TRBJ1-2; 9 bases align to TRBD1. CDR3 length: 17 amino acids. Germline V lookup: CDR1 MGHRA, CDR2 YSYEKL. V was clipped by 5 bases and J by 2 bases; unmatched bases: 12. CDR3 region: CASSYRDRDWGNYGYTF. CDR3 coding DNA: TGCGCCAGCAGCTATCGGGACAGGGATTGGGGAAACTATGGCTACACCTTC.

This clonotype showed up just a few times. The chain is built from TRBV28 and TRBJ2-1; 15 bases are shared with TRBD2. Looked up from germline, CDR1 is MDHEN and CDR2 is SYDVKM. The ends lost 9 bases at V and 6 bases at J; junction bases unmatched: 12. CDR3 size: 17 residues. CDR3 nucleotides: TGTGCCAGAAGGTTCCGGACTAGCGGGAGGGTATGCAATGAGCAGTTCTTC. Protein sequence: CARRFRTSGRVCNEQFF.

The chain combines TRBV27 with TRBJ2-7; D uncertain. The V gene lost 2 bases and the J gene lost 0 bases, with 5 bases spanning the gap. This CDR3 is built from 13 residues. Germline V gene data show CDR1 as MNHEY and CDR2 as SMNVEV (reference sequence). CDR3 region: CASSLKGSYEQYF. CDR3 DNA: TGTGCCAGCAGTTTAAAGGGCTCCTACGAGCAGTACTTC.

V and J are TRBV4-1 and TRBJ2-1; 10 positions match TRBD2. J lost 0 bases, V lost 6 bases, and 5 bases had no gene match. The CDR3 totals 16 residues. Germline-derived CDR1 and CDR2 are MGHRA and YSYEKL. CDR3 bases: TGCGCCAGCAGGGCCTCTAGCGGGAGCTCCTACAATGAGCAGTTCTTC. Amino acid sequence: CASRASSGSSYNEQFF.

In this sample, this clonotype turned up a few times. The chain uses TRBV20-1 and TRBJ2-4, with TRBD2 as a possible D gene (7 bases). Per germline, CDR1 DFQATT and CDR2 SNEGSKA (reference sequence). The CDR3 length is 14 residues. V was trimmed by 1 base and J by 4 bases, leaving 11 bases between them. CDR3 DNA sequence: TGCAGTGCTAGAGGGGGGGGCTTTAAAAACATTCAGTACTTC. Translation: CSARGGGFKNIQYF.

This rearrangement joins TRBV12-3 or TRBV12-4 to TRBJ2-7; D not resolved. The CDR3 totals 10 residues. Trimming stripped 7 bases from V and 4 bases from J, with 5 bases between. The CDR3 DNA is TGTGCCAGCATACGATACGAGCAGTACGTC. Its protein is CASIRYEQYV.

V and J are TRBV5-1 and TRBJ1-2; D gene unclear. Germline CDR1 reads SGHRS; CDR2 reads YFSETQ. The ends were cut back, 3 bases at V and 3 bases at J, with 21 bases in the middle. This CDR3 is 17 amino acids long. The CDR3 bases are TGCGCCAGCAGCTCGAATACTAGACCGGCAGACGACTATGGCTACACCTTC. Protein sequence: CASSSNTRPADDYGYTF. The whole variable domain, remainder taken from reference TRBV5-1 and TRBJ1-2, is KAGVTQTPRYLIKTRGQQVTLSCSPISGHRSVSWYQQTPGQGLQFLFEYFSETQRNKGNFPGRFSGRQFSNSRSEMNVSTLELGDSALYLCASSSNTRPADDYGYTFGSGTRLTVV.

The CDR3 DNA follows: TGTGCCAGCAGCCAAAGAGATCAGCCCCAGCATTTT. The encoded protein is CASSQRDQPQHF. The rearrangement uses TRBV12-3 or TRBV12-4 and TRBJ1-5; no reliable D call. This CDR3 region has 12 residues. The V end was cut by 6 bases, the J end by 5 bases, with 8 bases between.

This clonotype has only a few counts. The chain employs TRBV10-3 and TRBJ2-7, with TRBD2 identical over 7 bases. V was pared by 7 bases and J by 7 bases, with 10 bases of the junction left unmatched. Per germline, CDR1 ENHRY and CDR2 SYGVKD. The CDR3 runs 13 residues. CDR3 nucleotides: TGTGCCATCACCGCCGGGACTACTGAGGAGCAGTACTTC. This sequence encodes CAITAGTTEEQYF.

The chain carries TRBV14 and TRBJ2-1; 8 bases are a match to TRBD2. Germline V CDR1 and CDR2: SGHDN, FVKESK. The V gene end was trimmed by 3 bases and the J gene end by 2 bases; junction bases not matched to a gene: 9. The CDR3 length is 17 residues. As DNA, the CDR3 is TGTGCCAGCAGCCATCGGAGACTAGCGAATACCTACAATGAGCAGTTCTTC. It is translated as CASSHRRLANTYNEQFF. Combining the CDR3 with reference TRBV14 and TRBJ2-1 gives the whole variable domain EAGVTQFPSHSVIEKGQTVTLRCDPISGHDNLYWYRRVMGKEIKFLLHFVKESKQDESGMPNNRFLAERTGGTYSTLKVQPAELEDSGVYFCASSHRRLANTYNEQFFGPGTRLTVL.

A few counts support this clonotype. CDR3 sequence: CASSYGTALMNTEAFF. CDR3 coding DNA: TGTGCCAGCAGTTACGGGACAGCACTAATGAACACTGAAGCTTTCTTT. V usage is TRBV6-5 and J usage is TRBJ1-1; 7 bases align to TRBD1. The CDR3 is 16 residues long. The germline V gene encodes CDR1 MNHEY and CDR2 SVGAGI. V lost 2 bases, J lost 0 bases, and 6 bases stayed unmatched.

This chain joins TRBV10-2 and TRBJ2-1; maybe TRBD2 (6 bases). The CDR3 covers 16 residues. V lost 2 bases and J 9 bases, leaving 20 bases between the germline ends. Germline lookup yields CDR1 WSHSY and CDR2 SAAADI. CDR3 sequence reads: CASSERRDSGSVEQFF. Here the CDR3 DNA reads TGCGCCAGCAGTGAGCGCCGGGACTCAGGGTCTGTTGAGCAGTTCTTC.

In this sample, this clonotype turned up a few times. The chain is built from TRBV15 and TRBJ2-3; 10 bases align to TRBD2. Losses at the gene ends were 5 bases for V and 0 bases for J; bases not matched to a gene: 23. CDR1 and CDR2 from the germline V gene are LNHNV and YYDKDF (reference sequence). The CDR3 contains 22 residues. The DNA for the CDR3 is TGTGCCACCAGCCCAAGAGCAAGCGGGGGGGCCTTCTTGCCTGCTAGCACAGATACGCAGTATTTT. This translates into CATSPRASGGAFLPASTDTQYF. Supplemented by reference TRBV15 and TRBJ2-3, the full variable domain reads DAMVIQNPRYQVTQFGKPVTLSCSQTLNHNVMYWYQQKSSQAPKLLFHYYDKDFNNEADTPDNFQSRRPNTSFCFLDIRSPGLGDTAMYLCATSPRASGGAFLPASTDTQYFGPGTRLTVL.

V is TRBV20-1 and J is TRBJ2-7; D gene unclear. Trimming removed 2 bases from V and 2 bases from J, with 7 bases in between. The germline gives CDR1 DFQATT, CDR2 SNEGSKA (reference sequence). CDR3 size: 12 residues. CDR3: CSARLRAYEQYF. The CDR3, as DNA: TGCAGTGCTAGACTTAGGGCCTACGAGCAGTACTTC.

This clonotype has just a few counts. The rearrangement joins TRBV6-5 to TRBJ2-3, with a weak D call TRBD2 (6 bases). There are 16 residues in the CDR3. Germline V lookup: CDR1 MNHEY, CDR2 SVGAGI. V was pared by 2 bases and J by 0 bases, with 12 bases between. CDR3 in amino acids: CASSYRGSTSTDTQYF. DNA of the CDR3: TGTGCCAGCAGTTACCGGGGGAGCACTAGCACAGATACGCAGTATTTT.

V usage is TRBV5-1 and J usage is TRBJ2-1; 8 nucleotides line up with TRBD2. This CDR3 is built from 15 residues. Germline trimming cut 4 bases from V and 7 bases from J; bases unmatched to any gene: 10. Germline lookup yields CDR1 SGHRS and CDR2 YFSETQ. CDR3 sequence: CASSRGGAGENEQFF. The CDR3 DNA is TGCGCCAGCAGCAGGGGTGGAGCGGGGGAGAATGAGCAGTTCTTC.

The V call is TRBV12-3 or TRBV12-4, the J call TRBJ1-6; D is perhaps TRBD1 (5 bases). V was cut by 1 base and J by 7 bases, with 17 bases left in between. The CDR3 length is 17 residues. This CDR3 reads CASSLEQGGFGNSPLHF. DNA of the CDR3: TGTGCCAGCAGTTTAGAGCAGGGAGGGTTTGGGAATTCACCCCTCCACTTT.

This clonotype was seen a handful of times. V is TRBV12-3 or TRBV12-4 and J is TRBJ2-5; 7 nucleotides align to TRBD2. This CDR3 contains 15 residues. With V trimmed by 7 bases and J by 2 bases, 10 bases remained unmatched. CDR3 residues: CASTAQAGAQETQYF. CDR3 nucleotides: TGTGCCAGCACCGCTCAGGCGGGAGCACAAGAGACCCAGTACTTC.

J is TRBJ2-1 and V is TRBV27; D possibly uses TRBD1 or TRBD2 (6 bases each). The CDR3 has 14 residues. Germline V gene data show CDR1 as MNHEY and CDR2 as SMNVEV (reference sequence). The V and J ends lost 3 bases and 6 bases respectively, with 12 bases between them. CDR3 DNA sequence: TGTGCCAGCAGTTTCGGGGGCTTAAGCAATGAGCAGTTCTTC. It yields the protein CASSFGGLSNEQFF.

The J gene is TRBJ2-6, the V gene TRBV15; D is unresolved. The CDR3 spans 15 residues. Trimming shortened V by 5 bases and J by 2 bases, and 10 bases separated the two germline ends. Germline-derived CDR1 and CDR2 are LNHNV and YYDKDF (reference sequence). CDR3 nucleotides: TGTGCCACCAGCCCTGGGTATACTGGGGCCAACGTCCTGACTTTC. This translates into CATSPGYTGANVLTF.

The V call is TRBV19, the J call TRBJ1-2; 10 positions match TRBD1. Unmatched junction bases numbered 4, after V lost 6 bases and J lost 3 bases. The CDR3 is 14 amino acids. The germline V gene has CDR1 LNHDA and CDR2 SQIVND (reference sequence). CDR3 in DNA: TGTGCCAGTAGAAGACAGGGGGCAGACTATGGCTACACCTTC. Its translation is CASRRQGADYGYTF.

The chain uses TRBV10-3 and TRBJ2-5; D gene uncertain. CDR3 length equals 13 residues. Germline CDR1 reads ENHRY; CDR2 reads SYGVKD. The germline V and J ends were trimmed by 0 bases and 5 bases, with 7 bases remaining between them. CDR3 loop: CAISESGLETQYF. Written as DNA, the CDR3 is TGTGCCATCAGTGAGTCAGGTTTGGAGACCCAGTACTTC.

The sample holds a few counts of this clonotype. This chain connects TRBV3-1 to TRBJ2-3; D is perhaps TRBD2 (5 bases). Germline V CDR1 and CDR2: LGHDT, YNNKEL (reference sequence). This CDR3 has 17 amino acids. V shed 1 base and J shed 0 bases, with 14 bases lying between them. CDR3 sequence reads: CASSQGLRSGSTDTQYF. DNA of the CDR3: TGTGCCAGCAGCCAAGGGTTGCGAAGCGGTAGCACAGATACGCAGTATTTT.

This clonotype has more than one count but fewer than ten. The V and J genes are TRBV7-3 and TRBJ2-1; possibly TRBD2 for D (5 bases). V lost 2 bases to trimming and J lost 0 bases, with 11 bases between them. The germline gives CDR1 SGHTA, CDR2 FQGTGA. CDR3 size: 16 residues. The CDR3 region has the DNA TGTGCCAGCAGCTTAGGGGAGCCTGCCTCCTACAATGAGCAGTTCTTC. Translating gives CASSLGEPASYNEQFF.

V and J are TRBV3-1 and TRBJ2-2, with D tentatively TRBD1 (6 bases). This CDR3 region has 15 residues. Per germline, CDR1 LGHDT and CDR2 YNNKEL (reference sequence). V lost 6 bases and J lost 4, with 15 bases in between. The CDR3 DNA reads as TGTGCCAGCAGGCCCCAGGGGTTCCTCACCGGGGAGCTGTTTTTT. Translated: CASRPQGFLTGELFF.

This clonotype was picked up a small number of times. The chain employs TRBV28 and TRBJ2-7, with 10 bases matching TRBD1. The germline CDR1 and CDR2 sequences are MDHEN and SYDVKM. V shed 8 bases and J 4 bases; nucleotides not matched to a gene: 5. This CDR3 contains 13 residues. CDR3 in amino acids: CASRQGAEYEQYF. The CDR3 DNA reads as TGTGCCAGCCGACAGGGGGCCGAGTACGAGCAGTACTTC. The full variable domain, rest sourced from reference TRBV28 and TRBJ2-7, is DVKVTQSSRYLVKRTGEKVFLECVQDMDHENMFWYRQDPGLGLRLIYFSYDVKMKEKGDIPEGYSVSREKKERFSLILESASTNQTSMYLCASRQGAEYEQYFGPGTRLTVT.

The V and J genes are TRBV28 and TRBJ2-7; 11 bases fit TRBD2. Germline CDR1 reads MDHEN; CDR2 reads SYDVKM. V shed 5 bases and J 3 bases; nucleotides not matched to a gene: 12. The CDR3 covers 17 residues. CDR3 nucleotide sequence: TGTGCCAGCAGTCCCCCGACCCGACTAGCGGGAAGCTACGAGCAGTACTTC. The encoded protein is CASSPPTRLAGSYEQYF. The complete variable domain, with remaining parts taken from reference TRBV28 and TRBJ2-7, reads DVKVTQSSRYLVKRTGEKVFLECVQDMDHENMFWYRQDPGLGLRLIYFSYDVKMKEKGDIPEGYSVSREKKERFSLILESASTNQTSMYLCASSPPTRLAGSYEQYFGPGTRLTVT.